The source of this T cell receptor beta chain is a study of blood T cell repertoires in COVID-19. Across the study: The United States, Italy and Spain supplied acute and convalescent COVID-19 samples.

Germline V gene lookup returns CDR1 SGHAT and CDR2 FQNNGV. This CDR3 is built from 11 residues. V was shortened by 3 bases and J by 7 bases, with 6 bases between the two germline ends. Profiled with immunoSEQ multiplex PCR; TCRdb holds only in-frame clones, not every one. The repertoire includes some 200,000 clones, around 90% of them detected once, and 20% to 25% sits in the top ten. The TCR sequence derives from a man aged 55 to 70 with active or convalescent COVID-19. This chain connects TRBV11-2 to TRBJ2-5; D gene uncertain. Sequenced sample: peripheral blood. The CDR3 coding sequence is TGTGCCAGCAGCTTCACCAGGACCCAGTACTTC. It yields the protein CASSFTRTQYF.